These 28 T cell receptor beta chains were sequenced from one sample in a study of blood T cell repertoires in COVID-19. The assay was immunoSEQ multiplex PCR, and TCRdb's table has in-frame clones only and misses some. The data contain a few hundred thousand clones, about 82% of them seen just once; the ten biggest clones take up 1.5% to 2%. The sample comprised peripheral blood. All receptors come from a woman aged 45-65 years with acute or convalescent COVID-19.

With regard to this clone: The sample has other DNA sequences that encode this CDR3 too. The J gene is TRBJ1-4, the V gene TRBV5-1, with D perhaps TRBD1 (5 bases). CDR3 length: 14 amino acids. Looked up from germline, CDR1 is SGHRS and CDR2 is YFSETQ. Trimming pared 0 bases from V and 6 bases from J, leaving 9 bases between. This CDR3 is CASSLAGGDEKLFF. CDR3 bases: TGCGCCAGCAGCTTGGCCGGGGGGGATGAAAAACTGTTTTTT. Full variable domain (missing parts from reference TRBV5-1 and TRBJ1-4): KAGVTQTPRYLIKTRGQQVTLSCSPISGHRSVSWYQQTPGQGLQFLFEYFSETQRNKGNFPGRFSGRQFSNSRSEMNVSTLELGDSALYLCASSLAGGDEKLFFGSGTQLSVL.

The J gene is TRBJ2-7, the V gene TRBV6-5; 9 bases match TRBD1. Germline V gene lookup returns CDR1 MNHEY and CDR2 SVGAGI. V lost 10 bases to trimming and J lost 5 bases; unmatched junction nucleotides: 9. The CDR3 sequence is 13 residues long. The DNA for the CDR3 is TGTGCCACCCGACGGACAGGGGTTGACGAGCAGTACTTC. Protein sequence: CATRRTGVDEQYF.

This sequence joins TRBV7-2 and TRBJ2-7, with 9 bases lining up with TRBD1. CDR3 length: 16 amino acids. Germline values: CDR1 SGHTA, CDR2 FQGNSA. The J segment lost 8 bases and the V segment lost 1 base, leaving 12 bases of the junction unmatched. This CDR3 is CASSLDGSGTGFQQYF. In DNA, the CDR3 is TGTGCCAGCAGCTTAGACGGGTCCGGGACAGGGTTTCAGCAGTACTTC.

The chain links TRBV7-2 to TRBJ1-4, with TRBD1 matching 7 bases. V lost 5 bases and J lost 7; bases outside the gene matches: 7. Germline assignment: CDR1 SGHTA and CDR2 FQGNSA. The CDR3 runs 14 residues. CDR3 sequence: CASSDDRDGEKLFF. CDR3 nucleotide sequence: TGTGCCAGCAGCGATGACAGGGATGGTGAAAAACTGTTTTTT.

The rearrangement links TRBV2 to TRBJ2-7, with D possibly TRBD1 on 6 matching bases. With 3 bases removed from V and 3 bases from J, the gap between germline ends came to 9 bases. In germline, CDR1 is SNHLY, CDR2 FYNNEI. The CDR3 is 13 amino acids. The CDR3 nucleotides are TGTGCCAGCAGTGAGGAGGACAGCTACGAGCAGTACTTC. It yields the protein CASSEEDSYEQYF.

The J gene is TRBJ2-3, the V gene TRBV4-2, with 12 positions matching TRBD2. The CDR3 length is 15 residues. The germline V gene encodes CDR1 LGHNA and CDR2 YNFKEQ. V shed 4 bases, J shed 6 bases, and the junction held 5 bases outside the gene matches. For the CDR3, the DNA is TGTGCCAGCAGCCCAAGACTAGCGGGAGTGGATACGCAGTATTTT. Its protein product is CASSPRLAGVDTQYF.

CDR3 nucleotide sequence: TGTGCCAGCAGCTTAGCGTCCAGGGACGAGCAGTACTTC. Amino acid sequence: CASSLASRDEQYF. V usage is TRBV7-9 and J usage is TRBJ2-7, with D maybe TRBD1 (5 bases). The length of the CDR3 is 13 residues. Germline CDR1 SEHNR, CDR2 FQNEAQ (reference sequence). V lost 0 bases and J 5 bases, leaving 8 bases between the germline ends.

To note about this clone: The sample holds other DNA sequences that translate to the same CDR3. The chain joins TRBV2 to TRBJ2-7; 14 nucleotides line up with TRBD2. The J segment lost 3 bases and the V segment lost 6 bases, leaving 1 base of the junction unmatched. CDR1 SNHLY and CDR2 FYNNEI come from the germline V gene. The length of the CDR3 is 14 residues. The CDR3 protein is CASRGTSGSYEQYF. CDR3 nucleotides: TGTGCCAGCAGGGGGACTAGCGGGAGCTACGAGCAGTACTTC.

This rearrangement joins TRBV7-9 to TRBJ1-1, with D maybe TRBD1 (6 bases). Germline loops: CDR1 SEHNR, CDR2 FQNEAQ (reference sequence). V was cut by 5 bases and J by 8 bases, with 15 bases left in between. This CDR3 spans 13 amino acids. The CDR3 DNA reads as TGTGCCAGCAGCCCCCCCCGACAGGTCGAAGCTTTCTTT. It is translated as CASSPPRQVEAFF.

This clone has more than one count but fewer than ten. The chain couples TRBV5-1 to TRBJ2-7; the D is unclear. CDR3 size: 13 residues. In germline, CDR1 is SGHRS, CDR2 YFSETQ. V was trimmed by 6 bases and J by 6 bases, leaving 16 bases between them. Here the CDR3 reads CASKASTTGEQYF. The DNA for the CDR3 is TGCGCCAGCAAGGCCAGCACTACGGGCGAGCAGTACTTC.

The chain is built from TRBV11-2 and TRBJ2-7, with TRBD2 matching 10 bases. Trimming removed 5 bases from V and 3 bases from J; junction bases left unmatched: 4. Germline V gives CDR1 SGHAT, CDR2 FQNNGV. This CDR3 is built from 14 residues. This CDR3 is CASSPLAGRYEQYF. The CDR3 DNA reads TGTGCCAGCAGCCCACTAGCGGGACGCTACGAGCAGTACTTC.

This clone came up once. This chain joins TRBV28 and TRBJ2-7, with TRBD1 as a possible D gene (6 bases). Germline-derived CDR1 and CDR2 are MDHEN and SYDVKM. The CDR3 contains 14 residues. Trimming took 5 bases from V and 5 from J, leaving 16 bases between them. CDR3 residues: CASSPTGLSHEQYF. In nucleotides, the CDR3 is TGTGCCAGCAGTCCCACAGGGTTGAGCCACGAGCAGTACTTC.

The gene calls are TRBV24-1 and TRBJ2-3; 7 nucleotides align to TRBD2. V was pared by 7 bases and J by 3 bases, with 3 bases of the junction left unmatched. The length of the CDR3 is 13 residues. From germline, CDR1 is KGHDR and CDR2 SFDVKD. The CDR3 is CATRTGGTDTQYF. For the CDR3, the DNA is TGTGCCACCAGAACGGGGGGTACAGATACGCAGTATTTT.

The rearrangement uses TRBV5-1 and TRBJ1-1, with D unresolved. The length of the CDR3 is 14 residues. Per the germline V gene, CDR1 is SGHRS and CDR2 is YFSETQ. V lost 4 bases and J 2 bases, leaving 12 bases between the germline ends. CDR3 coding DNA: TGCGCCAGCAGCGTCGCCTGGGCCAACACTGAAGCTTTCTTT. Its protein product is CASSVAWANTEAFF. Combining the CDR3 with reference TRBV5-1 and TRBJ1-1 gives the whole variable domain KAGVTQTPRYLIKTRGQQVTLSCSPISGHRSVSWYQQTPGQGLQFLFEYFSETQRNKGNFPGRFSGRQFSNSRSEMNVSTLELGDSALYLCASSVAWANTEAFFGQGTRLTVV.

The rearrangement links TRBV15 to TRBJ2-5; D not certain. V shed 0 bases and J shed 0 bases, with 8 bases lying between them. The germline CDR1 and CDR2 sequences are LNHNV and YYDKDF (reference sequence). The CDR3 runs to 15 residues. CDR3 in amino acids: CATSRDKTDQETQYF. The CDR3, as DNA: TGTGCCACCAGCAGAGATAAAACAGACCAAGAGACCCAGTACTTC.

Here the CDR3 DNA reads TGTGCCAGCAGTTCGCCTACAGGGGACACTGAAGCTTTCTTT. This encodes CASSSPTGDTEAFF. The chain combines TRBV28 with TRBJ1-1, with 7 bases identical to TRBD1. The CDR3 sequence is 14 residues long. Per the germline V gene, CDR1 is MDHEN and CDR2 is SYDVKM. With V trimmed by 4 bases and J by 3 bases, 5 bases remained unmatched. Together with reference TRBV28 and TRBJ1-1, the CDR3 gives the full variable domain: DVKVTQSSRYLVKRTGEKVFLECVQDMDHENMFWYRQDPGLGLRLIYFSYDVKMKEKGDIPEGYSVSREKKERFSLILESASTNQTSMYLCASSSPTGDTEAFFGQGTRLTVV.

The rearrangement uses TRBV5-1 and TRBJ2-3, with D perhaps TRBD2 (5 bases). Germline V CDR1 and CDR2: SGHRS, YFSETQ. The V and J ends lost 3 bases and 2 bases respectively, with 16 bases between them. The CDR3 consists of 16 residues. CDR3 sequence reads: CASSWAGSVNTDTQYF. DNA for the CDR3: TGCGCCAGCAGCTGGGCGGGCAGCGTTAACACAGATACGCAGTATTTT.

The chain links TRBV15 to TRBJ2-1; 8 nucleotides agree with TRBD2. This CDR3 spans 15 amino acids. V lost 5 bases to trimming and J lost 4 bases; unmatched junction nucleotides: 7. Germline lookup yields CDR1 LNHNV and CDR2 YYDKDF (reference sequence). The CDR3: CATSVPGLGYNEQFF. In DNA form, the CDR3 reads TGTGCCACCAGCGTTCCGGGACTAGGGTACAATGAGCAGTTCTTC.

The V and J genes are TRBV19 and TRBJ1-5, with 11 positions matching TRBD1. CDR1 LNHDA and CDR2 SQIVND come from the germline V gene (reference sequence). The CDR3 covers 14 residues. Germline trimming cut 6 bases from V and 6 bases from J; bases unmatched to any gene: 4. CDR3 region: CASSRDRGIQPQHF. In DNA form, the CDR3 reads TGTGCCAGTAGCAGGGACAGGGGGATTCAGCCCCAGCATTTT.

The chain combines TRBV6-5 with TRBJ1-1; D gene ambiguous. Germline lookup yields CDR1 MNHEY and CDR2 SVGAGI. The V gene lost 7 bases and the J gene lost 0 bases, with 12 bases spanning the gap. The CDR3 is 14 amino acids. For the CDR3, the DNA is TGTGCCAGCATGGCGGCGGCAGTGAACACTGAAGCTTTCTTT. This codes for CASMAAAVNTEAFF.

The chain recombines TRBV28 with TRBJ2-7; TRBD1 agrees at 9 bases. Germline-derived CDR1 and CDR2 are MDHEN and SYDVKM. The length of the CDR3 is 14 residues. Trimming at V came to 6 bases and at J to 3 bases, leaving 6 bases not matched to a gene. The CDR3 is CASSGWDRDYEQYF. Here the CDR3 DNA reads TGTGCCAGCAGCGGTTGGGACAGGGACTACGAGCAGTACTTC. The variable domain in full, with the rest retrieved from reference TRBV28 and TRBJ2-7, is DVKVTQSSRYLVKRTGEKVFLECVQDMDHENMFWYRQDPGLGLRLIYFSYDVKMKEKGDIPEGYSVSREKKERFSLILESASTNQTSMYLCASSGWDRDYEQYFGPGTRLTVT.

This chain links TRBV27 with TRBJ1-4; maybe TRBD1 (6 bases). Germline loops: CDR1 MNHEY, CDR2 SMNVEV (reference sequence). This CDR3 region has 16 residues. V lost 0 bases and J lost 5, with 13 bases in between. The CDR3 sequence: CASSLSGAGLNEKLFF. The CDR3 region has the DNA TGTGCCAGCAGTTTATCGGGGGCAGGCTTAAATGAAAAACTGTTTTTT.

The count of this clone is one. The CDR3 nucleotides are TGTGCCAGTAGTATTAGGTTAGCGGGATTTAATGAGCAGTTCTTC. As protein: CASSIRLAGFNEQFF. The chain combines TRBV19 with TRBJ2-1, with TRBD2 matching 8 bases. CDR1 is LNHDA, CDR2 SQIVND, per germline (reference sequence). J lost 7 bases, V lost 3 bases, and 8 bases had no gene match. The CDR3 contains 15 residues. Variable domain in full (rest from reference TRBV19 and TRBJ2-1): DGGITQSPKYLFRKEGQNVTLSCEQNLNHDAMYWYRQDPGQGLRLIYYSQIVNDFQKGDIAEGYSVSREKKESFPLTVTSAQKNPTAFYLCASSIRLAGFNEQFFGPGTRLTVL.

V usage is TRBV6-2 or TRBV6-3 and J usage is TRBJ2-7; possible D gene TRBD1, 8 bases. Trimming left V 7 bases short and J 0 bases short, with 25 bases between. Germline values: CDR1 MNHEY, CDR2 SVGEGT. The CDR3 consists of 18 residues. This CDR3 reads CASTPPYGQGGSSYEQYF. CDR3 in DNA: TGTGCCAGCACCCCACCTTATGGACAGGGAGGGAGCTCCTACGAGCAGTACTTC.

V is TRBV6-4 and J is TRBJ2-1; the match to TRBD2 covers 13 bases. V shed 5 bases, J shed 1 base, and the junction held 8 bases outside the gene matches. CDR1 is MRHNA, CDR2 SNTAGT, per germline. The CDR3 length is 18 residues. Here the CDR3 reads CASSTKGLAGSSYNEQFF. DNA of the CDR3: TGTGCCAGCAGTACAAAGGGACTAGCGGGAAGTTCCTACAATGAGCAGTTCTTC.

The chain links TRBV6-1 to TRBJ1-1; D remains unclear. The germline CDR1 and CDR2 sequences are MNHNS and SASEGT. CDR3 length equals 11 residues. Trimming shortened V by 2 bases and J by 9 bases, and 7 bases separated the two germline ends. CDR3 loop: CASSEHSQAFF. DNA of the CDR3: TGTGCCAGCAGTGAACATAGCCAAGCTTTCTTT.

The V and J genes are TRBV6-5 and TRBJ2-2; maybe TRBD1 (6 bases). Deletions cut 4 bases from V and 4 bases from J, with 10 bases between. This CDR3 comprises 14 residues. The germline V gene has CDR1 MNHEY and CDR2 SVGAGI. As DNA, the CDR3 is TGTGCCAGCAGTTGGGCAGGGGCCACCGGGGAGCTGTTTTTT. This sequence encodes CASSWAGATGELFF.

CDR3 coding DNA: TGTGCCAGCAGCTTAGCGAGCGGGAGTGGCCATGAGCAGTTCTTC. Translating it yields CASSLASGSGHEQFF. This chain joins TRBV11-2 and TRBJ2-1; TRBD2 matches 8 bases. The CDR3 is 15 residues long. Germline CDR1 SGHAT, CDR2 FQNNGV. J gave up 8 bases and V 1 base, and 7 bases lay outside the gene matches. The full variable domain, with the rest looked up from reference TRBV11-2 and TRBJ2-1, is EAGVAQSPRYKIIEKRQSVAFWCNPISGHATLYWYQQILGQGPKLLIQFQNNGVVDDSQLPKDRFSAERLKGVDSTLKIQPAKLEDSAVYLCASSLASGSGHEQFFGPGTRLTVL.